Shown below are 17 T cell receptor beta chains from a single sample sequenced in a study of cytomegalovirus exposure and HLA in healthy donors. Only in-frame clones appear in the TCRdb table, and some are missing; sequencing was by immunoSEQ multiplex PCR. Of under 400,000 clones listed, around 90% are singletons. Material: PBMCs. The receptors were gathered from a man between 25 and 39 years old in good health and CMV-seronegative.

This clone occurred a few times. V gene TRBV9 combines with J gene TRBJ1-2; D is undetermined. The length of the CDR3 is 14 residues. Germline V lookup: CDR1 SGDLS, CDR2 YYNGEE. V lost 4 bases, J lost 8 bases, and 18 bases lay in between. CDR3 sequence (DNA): TGTGCCAGCAGCCTTAGAGACCTCTCGGAGGGCTACACCTTC. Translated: CASSLRDLSEGYTF. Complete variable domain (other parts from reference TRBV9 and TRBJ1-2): DSGVTQTPKHLITATGQRVTLRCSPRSGDLSVYWYQQSLDQGLQFLIQYYNGEERAKGNILERFSAQQFPDLHSELNLSSLELGDSALYFCASSLRDLSEGYTFGSGTRLTVV.

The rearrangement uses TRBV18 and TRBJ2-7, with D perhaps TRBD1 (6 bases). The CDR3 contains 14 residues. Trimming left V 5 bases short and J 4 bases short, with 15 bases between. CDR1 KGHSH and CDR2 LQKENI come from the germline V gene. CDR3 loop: CASSSTGPLYEQYF. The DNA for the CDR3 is TGTGCCAGCTCAAGCACAGGGCCGTTGTACGAGCAGTACTTC.

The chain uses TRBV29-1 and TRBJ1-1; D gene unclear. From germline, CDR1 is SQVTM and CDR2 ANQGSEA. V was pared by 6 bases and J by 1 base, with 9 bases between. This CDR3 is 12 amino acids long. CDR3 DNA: TGCAGCGTAGCGGACGGGAACACTGAAGCTTTCTTT. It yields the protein CSVADGNTEAFF.

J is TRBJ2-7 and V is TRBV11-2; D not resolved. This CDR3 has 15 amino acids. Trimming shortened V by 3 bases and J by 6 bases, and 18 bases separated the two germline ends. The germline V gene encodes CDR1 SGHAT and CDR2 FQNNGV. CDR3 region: CASSFTKTHAGEQYF. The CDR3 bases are TGTGCCAGCAGCTTCACAAAGACGCACGCAGGCGAGCAGTACTTC.

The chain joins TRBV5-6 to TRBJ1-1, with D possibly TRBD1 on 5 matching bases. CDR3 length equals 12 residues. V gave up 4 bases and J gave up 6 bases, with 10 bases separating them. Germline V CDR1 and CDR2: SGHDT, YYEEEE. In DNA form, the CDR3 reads TGTGCCAGCAGCGCGGGGGGTTCTGAAGCTTTCTTT. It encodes CASSAGGSEAFF.

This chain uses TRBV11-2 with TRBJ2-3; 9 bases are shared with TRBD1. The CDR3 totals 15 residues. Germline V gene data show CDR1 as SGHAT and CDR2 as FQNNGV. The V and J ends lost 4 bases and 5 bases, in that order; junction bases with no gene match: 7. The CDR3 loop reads CASSSTGGRGDTQYF. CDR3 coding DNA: TGTGCCAGCAGCTCGACAGGGGGTAGGGGAGATACGCAGTATTTT. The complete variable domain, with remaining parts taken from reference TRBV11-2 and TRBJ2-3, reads EAGVAQSPRYKIIEKRQSVAFWCNPISGHATLYWYQQILGQGPKLLIQFQNNGVVDDSQLPKDRFSAERLKGVDSTLKIQPAKLEDSAVYLCASSSTGGRGDTQYFGPGTRLTVL.

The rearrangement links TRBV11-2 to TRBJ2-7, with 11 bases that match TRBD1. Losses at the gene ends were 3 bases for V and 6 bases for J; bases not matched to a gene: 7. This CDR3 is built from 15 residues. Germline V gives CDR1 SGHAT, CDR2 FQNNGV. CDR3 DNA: TGTGCCAGCAGCTTCGATGGGACAGGGGGTGGCGAGCAGTACTTC. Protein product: CASSFDGTGGGEQYF.

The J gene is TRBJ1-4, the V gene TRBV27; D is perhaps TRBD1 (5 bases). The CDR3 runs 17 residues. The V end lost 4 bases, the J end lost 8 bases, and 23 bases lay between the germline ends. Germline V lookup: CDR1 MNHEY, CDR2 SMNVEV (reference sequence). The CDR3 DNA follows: TGTGCCAGCAGTTCCCAAAACGGGGGAGGGCTTGGAGAAAAACTGTTTTTT. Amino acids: CASSSQNGGGLGEKLFF.

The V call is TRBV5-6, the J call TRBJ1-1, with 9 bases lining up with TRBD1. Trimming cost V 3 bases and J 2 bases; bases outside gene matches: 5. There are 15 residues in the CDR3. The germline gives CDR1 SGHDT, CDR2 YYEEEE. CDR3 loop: CASSSYRGLNTEAFF. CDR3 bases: TGTGCCAGCAGCTCATACAGGGGGCTCAACACTGAAGCTTTCTTT. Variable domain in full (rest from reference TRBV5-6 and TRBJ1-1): DAGVTQSPTHLIKTRGQQVTLRCSPKSGHDTVSWYQQALGQGPQFIFQYYEEEERQRGNFPDRFSGHQFPNYSSELNVNALLLGDSALYLCASSSYRGLNTEAFFGQGTRLTVV.

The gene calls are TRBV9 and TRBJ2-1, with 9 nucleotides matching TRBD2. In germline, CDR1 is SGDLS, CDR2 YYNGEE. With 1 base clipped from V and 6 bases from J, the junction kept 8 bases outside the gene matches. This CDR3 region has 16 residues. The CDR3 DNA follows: TGTGCCAGCAGCGTAAAGGGTAGCGGGGGCCTCAATGAGCAGTTCTTC. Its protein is CASSVKGSGGLNEQFF. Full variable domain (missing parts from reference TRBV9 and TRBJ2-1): DSGVTQTPKHLITATGQRVTLRCSPRSGDLSVYWYQQSLDQGLQFLIQYYNGEERAKGNILERFSAQQFPDLHSELNLSSLELGDSALYFCASSVKGSGGLNEQFFGPGTRLTVL.

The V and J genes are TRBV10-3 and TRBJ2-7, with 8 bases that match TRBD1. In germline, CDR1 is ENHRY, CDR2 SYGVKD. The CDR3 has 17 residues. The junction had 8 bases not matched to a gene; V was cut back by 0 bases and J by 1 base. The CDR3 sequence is CAISESRDRLRSYEQYF. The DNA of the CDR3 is TGTGCCATCAGTGAGTCGAGGGACAGGCTGAGATCCTACGAGCAGTACTTC.

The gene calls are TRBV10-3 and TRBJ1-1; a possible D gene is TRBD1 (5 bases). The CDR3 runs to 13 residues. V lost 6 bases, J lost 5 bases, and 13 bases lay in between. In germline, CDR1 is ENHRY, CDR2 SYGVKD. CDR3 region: CAIRGTGLTEAFF. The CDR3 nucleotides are TGTGCCATCAGAGGTACAGGCTTGACTGAAGCTTTCTTT.

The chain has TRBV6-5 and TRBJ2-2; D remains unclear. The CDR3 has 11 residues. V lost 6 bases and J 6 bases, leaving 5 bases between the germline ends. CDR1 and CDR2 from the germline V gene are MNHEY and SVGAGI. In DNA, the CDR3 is TGTGCCAGCAGCCGTCCCGGGGAGCTGTTTTTT. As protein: CASSRPGELFF.

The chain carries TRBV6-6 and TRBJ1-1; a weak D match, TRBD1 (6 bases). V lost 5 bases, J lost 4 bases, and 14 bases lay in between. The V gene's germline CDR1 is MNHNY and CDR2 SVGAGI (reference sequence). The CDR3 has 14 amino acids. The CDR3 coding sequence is TGTGCCAGCAGTAAACAGGGTGGGGGCACTGAAGCTTTCTTT. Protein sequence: CASSKQGGGTEAFF.

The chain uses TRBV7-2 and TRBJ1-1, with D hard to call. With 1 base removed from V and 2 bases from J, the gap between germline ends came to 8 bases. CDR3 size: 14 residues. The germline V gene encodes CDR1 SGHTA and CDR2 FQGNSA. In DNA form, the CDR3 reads TGTGCCAGCAGCTTAGACTCCACTAACACTGAAGCTTTCTTT. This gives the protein CASSLDSTNTEAFF.

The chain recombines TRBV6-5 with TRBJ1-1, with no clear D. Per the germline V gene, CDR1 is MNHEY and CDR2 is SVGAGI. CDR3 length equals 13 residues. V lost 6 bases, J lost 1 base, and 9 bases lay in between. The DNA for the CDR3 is TGTGCCAGCAGGATGGCAGGGAACACTGAAGCTTTCTTT. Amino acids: CASRMAGNTEAFF.

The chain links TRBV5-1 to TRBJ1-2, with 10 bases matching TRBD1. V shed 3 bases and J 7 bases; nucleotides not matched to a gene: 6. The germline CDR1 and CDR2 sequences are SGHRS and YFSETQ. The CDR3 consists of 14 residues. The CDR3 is CASSSLTGGVGYTF. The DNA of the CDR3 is TGCGCCAGCAGCTCGTTGACAGGGGGCGTTGGCTACACCTTC.